This T cell receptor beta chain was observed in a study of cytomegalovirus exposure and HLA in healthy donors. Points from the study as a whole: In a later analysis, HLA-associated TCR beta chains were more clonally expanded than equally common others. Reportedly, cytomegalovirus status was diagnosed with high sensitivity and specificity. In most subjects, TCR beta sequences reportedly gave accurate predictions of HLA-A and HLA-B alleles.

The PCR was carried out with 60 Vbeta primers and 13 Jbeta primers. Original methodology: Per a later analysis, the number of unique TCR beta chains was around 80 million, of which 9 million to 12 million were shared. Profiling relied on immunoSEQ multiplex PCR, and the TCRdb table lists in-frame clones only, not all of them. V and J calls and clone size come straight from that table; D and trimming were deduced from the DNA. This table has some 200,000 clones, roughly 9.5% appearing once. The germline V gene has CDR1 MNHNS and CDR2 SASEGT. This CDR3 has 14 residues. V lost 6 bases to trimming and J lost 5 bases; unmatched junction nucleotides: 9. Comments on this clone: Its antigen is undetermined.

The chain couples TRBV6-1 to TRBJ2-7, with 8 nucleotides matching TRBD1. Sequencing was done on a sample of PBMCs. This clonotype originated in a woman aged 25 to 39 in good health and CMV-seropositive. The CDR3 bases are TGTGCCAGCAGAGGCACCAGGGGGCCGCACGAGCAGTACTTC. Translating it yields CASRGTRGPHEQYF.